This T cell receptor (beta chain) emerged from a study of cytomegalovirus exposure and HLA in healthy donors. A remark on this clone: Its antigen is still unknown.

This table comes from immunoSEQ multiplex PCR, and its TCRdb copy is limited to in-frame clones, with some not included. The sample has around 65,000 clones; almost 95% are singletons. There are 12 residues in the CDR3. The germline CDR1 and CDR2 sequences are WNHNN and SYGVQD (reference sequence). V shed 8 bases and J shed 5 bases, with 13 bases lying between them. The study's findings and limits: In vitro data verified a few CMV-associated chains as specific for CMV antigens.

The receptor's source is a man younger than 30 in good health and CMV-seropositive. The sample was PBMCs. The rearrangement links TRBV10-1 to TRBJ2-7; D may be TRBD1 (6 bases). This CDR3 is CASGPHRDEQYF. CDR3 coding DNA: TGCGCCAGCGGACCACACAGGGACGAGCAGTACTTC.